These T cell receptor beta chains were read from a single sample in a study of identical twins. TCRdb passed the 5' RACE reads through MiXCR, listing each CDR3 protein once. The data contain roughly 690,000 distinct CDR3 sequences, roughly 6% of them singletons. Source material: naive T cells sorted from blood. These receptor sequences come from a young man in good health. CDR3s include the opening cysteine and the closing phenylalanine or tryptophan. The D gene is left open where the match is weak. A row's size may be missing; if present it is once, few, many or a size class.

clone_size: -
v_call: TRBV11-2
j_call: TRBJ2-5
d_call: -
cdr3_nt: TGTGCCAGCAGCTTAGTCGGGGACCTCCAAGAGACCCAGTACTTC
cdr3_aa: CASSLVGDLQETQYF

clone_size: -
v_call: TRBV11-3
j_call: TRBJ2-3
d_call: TRBD2
cdr3_nt: TGTGCCAGCAGCTTGGGATCAGCGGGAGGGGAAGATACGCAGTATTTT
cdr3_aa: CASSLGSAGGEDTQYF

clone_size: many
v_call: TRBV7-9
j_call: TRBJ1-5
d_call: -
cdr3_nt: TGTGCCAGCAGCTCGGGGCCGAATAGCAATCAGCCCCAGCATTTT
cdr3_aa: CASSSGPNSNQPQHF

clone_size: few
v_call: TRBV19
j_call: TRBJ1-1
d_call: -
cdr3_nt: TGTGCCAGTAGTAGGGTATCGAACACTGAAGCTTTCTTT
cdr3_aa: CASSRVSNTEAFF

clone_size: many
v_call: TRBV28
j_call: TRBJ2-6
d_call: -
cdr3_nt: TGTGCCAGCAAGCGGGCCTCTGGGGCCAACGTCCTGACTTTC
cdr3_aa: CASKRASGANVLTF

clone_size: many
v_call: TRBV29-1
j_call: TRBJ2-5
d_call: -
cdr3_nt: TGCAGCGTTGCCCAGGGAGAGACCCAGTACTTC
cdr3_aa: CSVAQGETQYF

clone_size: many
v_call: TRBV20-1
j_call: TRBJ2-1
d_call: -
cdr3_nt: TGCAGTGCTTGGGCCGGGGGTGAGCAGTTCTTC
cdr3_aa: CSAWAGGEQFF

clone_size: many
v_call: TRBV11-2
j_call: TRBJ1-1
d_call: -
cdr3_nt: TGTGCCAGCAGCCCAGGGTTCGGGTTTGGAGCTTTCTTT
cdr3_aa: CASSPGFGFGAFF

clone_size: few
v_call: TRBV20-1
j_call: TRBJ2-1
d_call: TRBD2
cdr3_nt: TGCAGTGCTAGAGATGCAAGAAAGACTAGCGGATCCTACAATGAGCAGTTCTTC
cdr3_aa: CSARDARKTSGSYNEQFF

clone_size: few
v_call: TRBV20-1
j_call: TRBJ1-5
d_call: -
cdr3_nt: TGCAGTGCTAGAGATGGCGGGCCCCGCAATCAGCCCCAGCATTTT
cdr3_aa: CSARDGGPRNQPQHF

clone_size: few
v_call: TRBV12-3/TRBV12-4
j_call: TRBJ1-5
d_call: -
cdr3_nt: TGTGCCAGCAGTACCCTCCTGGGGAATCAGCCCCAGCATTTT
cdr3_aa: CASSTLLGNQPQHF

clone_size: few
v_call: TRBV7-2
j_call: TRBJ1-1
d_call: -
cdr3_nt: TGTGCCACGGGGCAGGATTCTGAAGCTTTCTTT
cdr3_aa: CATGQDSEAFF

clone_size: few
v_call: TRBV9
j_call: TRBJ2-1
d_call: -
cdr3_nt: TGTGCCAGCAGCGTAGTGGACTATGGGTACAATGAGCAGTTCTTC
cdr3_aa: CASSVVDYGYNEQFF

clone_size: many
v_call: TRBV9
j_call: TRBJ2-1
d_call: TRBD2
cdr3_nt: TGTGCCAGCAGCGTAGCCCCAGCGGGAGTGAGCGGCAATGAGCAGTTCTTC
cdr3_aa: CASSVAPAGVSGNEQFF

clone_size: many
v_call: TRBV12-3/TRBV12-4
j_call: TRBJ1-5
d_call: TRBD1
cdr3_nt: TGTGCCAGCAGCAGGACAGGGCGGCAGCCCCAGCATTTT
cdr3_aa: CASSRTGRQPQHF

clone_size: -
v_call: TRBV2
j_call: TRBJ2-2
d_call: -
cdr3_nt: TGTGCCAGCACGGCGGGATCGAGCGGGGAGCTGTTTTTT
cdr3_aa: CASTAGSSGELFF

clone_size: few
v_call: TRBV18
j_call: TRBJ1-5
d_call: TRBD1
cdr3_nt: TGTGCCAGCTCACTGGGACAGGATCAGCCCCAGCATTTT
cdr3_aa: CASSLGQDQPQHF

clone_size: -
v_call: TRBV15
j_call: TRBJ2-2
d_call: TRBD2
cdr3_nt: TGTGCCACCAGCAGGGAACTAGCGGGGAACACCGGGGAGCTGTTTTTT
cdr3_aa: CATSRELAGNTGELFF

clone_size: -
v_call: TRBV18
j_call: TRBJ2-1
d_call: -
cdr3_nt: TGTGCCAGCTCACCACCCTTATCCTCTCGCTCCTACAATGAGCAGTTCTTC
cdr3_aa: CASSPPLSSRSYNEQFF

clone_size: many
v_call: TRBV5-1
j_call: TRBJ2-1
d_call: -
cdr3_nt: TGCGCCAGCAGCTTGTCGGACAGTCCATACAATGAGCAGTTCTTC
cdr3_aa: CASSLSDSPYNEQFF

clone_size: many
v_call: TRBV20-1
j_call: TRBJ1-3
d_call: -
cdr3_nt: TGCAGTGCCCATTCGGGAGCGGGAAACACCATATATTTT
cdr3_aa: CSAHSGAGNTIYF

clone_size: many
v_call: TRBV7-9
j_call: TRBJ1-3
d_call: -
cdr3_nt: TGTGCCAGCAGCCCCGGACGGAACTCCTCTGGAAACACCATATATTTT
cdr3_aa: CASSPGRNSSGNTIYF

clone_size: many
v_call: TRBV11-2
j_call: TRBJ2-1
d_call: TRBD2
cdr3_nt: TGTGCCAGCAGCTTACGAGGACTAGCGGGAGCTGATGAGCAGTTCTTC
cdr3_aa: CASSLRGLAGADEQFF

clone_size: many
v_call: TRBV4-1
j_call: TRBJ2-1
d_call: TRBD2
cdr3_nt: TGCGCCAGCAGCCTGACTAGCGGGAGGGCCCCCGAGCAGTTCTTC
cdr3_aa: CASSLTSGRAPEQFF

clone_size: many
v_call: TRBV4-1
j_call: TRBJ2-1
d_call: -
cdr3_nt: TGCGCCAGCAGCCAAAAGGACTACTACAATGAGCAGTTCTTC
cdr3_aa: CASSQKDYYNEQFF

clone_size: few
v_call: TRBV15
j_call: TRBJ1-5
d_call: -
cdr3_nt: TGTGCCACCAGCAGGGGGGGGAAGTGGAGCAATCAGCCCCAGCATTTT
cdr3_aa: CATSRGGKWSNQPQHF

clone_size: few
v_call: TRBV11-1
j_call: TRBJ2-2
d_call: TRBD2
cdr3_nt: TGTGCCAGCAGCCCTAGACTAGCGGGAGGCTTTGCGAACACCGGGGAGCTGTTTTTT
cdr3_aa: CASSPRLAGGFANTGELFF

clone_size: many
v_call: TRBV27
j_call: TRBJ2-7
d_call: -
cdr3_nt: TGTGCCAGCAGTTCAAACAGGGGTTGGGGGGTCGAGCAGTACTTC
cdr3_aa: CASSSNRGWGVEQYF